Listed here are 26 T cell receptor beta chains from one sample, sequenced in a study of T cell responses to AZD1222 COVID-19 vaccine. The data were produced by immunoSEQ multiplex PCR, yet TCRdb's version contains in-frame clones alone and is incomplete. The sample has about 200,000 clones, 80% to 95% seen once. Specimen: peripheral blood, collected 28 days after the second AZD1222 dose. The receptors here all came from an adult who received the AZD1222 COVID-19 vaccine.

The rearrangement links TRBV7-3 to TRBJ2-2, with D perhaps matching TRBD2 (5 bases). V was trimmed by 10 bases and J by 3 bases, leaving 18 bases between them. Germline-derived CDR1 and CDR2 are SGHTA and FQGTGA. CDR3 size: 15 residues. The DNA for the CDR3 is TGTGCCACCGGGTTGGAGAGGGCGGACACCGGGGAGCTGTTTTTT. Residues: CATGLERADTGELFF. The full variable domain, completed using reference TRBV7-3 and TRBJ2-2, is GAGVSQTPSNKVTEKGKYVELRCDPISGHTALYWYRQSLGQGPEFLIYFQGTGAADDSGLPNDRFFAVRPEGSVSTLKIQRTERGDSAVYLCATGLERADTGELFFGEGSRLTVL.

The chain recombines TRBV27 with TRBJ2-5, with 7 bases lining up with TRBD1. The CDR3 covers 19 residues. Germline V gene lookup returns CDR1 MNHEY and CDR2 SMNVEV (reference sequence). J was trimmed by 1 base and V by 4 bases; bases with no gene match: 18. The CDR3 sequence is CASSSSRLDRTNLQETQYF. The DNA for the CDR3 is TGTGCCAGCAGTTCCTCGCGCCTGGACAGGACGAACCTCCAAGAGACCCAGTACTTC.

J is TRBJ2-5 and V is TRBV5-1; D call uncertain. Germline V gene sequence: CDR1 SGHRS, CDR2 YFSETQ. This CDR3 is built from 11 residues. V was shortened by 6 bases and J by 2 bases, with 5 bases between the two germline ends. CDR3 loop: CASKVQETQYF. The CDR3 DNA sequence: TGCGCCAGCAAAGTACAAGAGACCCAGTACTTC.

This chain joins TRBV6-2 or TRBV6-3 and TRBJ1-6, with TRBD1 identical over 12 bases. The CDR3 spans 16 residues. J lost 10 bases, V lost 4 bases, and 8 bases had no gene match. Germline CDR1 MNHEY, CDR2 SVGEGT. This chain's CDR3 is CASSWNTGTGGSPLHF. CDR3 nucleotides: TGTGCCAGCAGTTGGAACACCGGGACAGGGGGCTCACCCCTCCACTTT.

This chain joins TRBV9 and TRBJ2-5, with TRBD2 identical over 13 bases. Germline V lookup: CDR1 SGDLS, CDR2 YYNGEE. The CDR3 is made up of 18 amino acids. V lost 2 bases and J lost 4; bases outside the gene matches: 11. The CDR3 DNA follows: TGTGCCAGCAGCGTGGAACTAGCGGGAGGGCCAACCAGAGAGACCCAGTACTTC. Its translation: CASSVELAGGPTRETQYF.

J is TRBJ2-3 and V is TRBV10-3; no firm D call. The germline CDR1 and CDR2 sequences are ENHRY and SYGVKD. V was trimmed by 4 bases and J by 6 bases, leaving 14 bases between them. The length of the CDR3 is 14 residues. CDR3 sequence: CAISANYAMDTQYF. The CDR3, as DNA: TGTGCCATCAGTGCGAATTACGCAATGGATACGCAGTATTTT.

The chain is built from TRBV6-5 and TRBJ1-5; D is undetermined. The CDR3 totals 15 residues. Germline loops: CDR1 MNHEY, CDR2 SVGAGI. Trimming shortened V by 0 bases and J by 1 base, and 7 bases separated the two germline ends. The CDR3: CASSYSDGSNQPQHF. CDR3 sequence (DNA): TGTGCCAGCAGTTACTCGGACGGGAGCAATCAGCCCCAGCATTTT.

This clone came up many times. The chain uses TRBV5-1 and TRBJ2-2; D is unresolved. Germline CDR1 is SGHRS and CDR2 is YFSETQ. CDR3 length equals 13 residues. With 5 bases removed from V and 2 bases from J, the gap between germline ends came to 7 bases. Here the CDR3 reads CASRSFNTGELFF. The DNA for the CDR3 is TGCGCCAGCAGATCATTTAACACCGGGGAGCTGTTTTTT.

The chain is built from TRBV28 and TRBJ2-7; the match to TRBD1 covers 8 bases. The germline CDR1 and CDR2 sequences are MDHEN and SYDVKM. This CDR3 spans 20 amino acids. V shed 7 bases and J 4 bases; nucleotides not matched to a gene: 27. Written as DNA, the CDR3 is TGTGCCAGCACACCCACCCCGGGACAGGTGTTTAGGGAGAGGGAGTACGAGCAGTACTTC. Amino acid sequence: CASTPTPGQVFREREYEQYF.

This chain uses TRBV24-1 with TRBJ1-2; tentatively, D is TRBD1 (5 bases). V was pared by 5 bases and J by 0 bases, with 15 bases between. CDR1 and CDR2 (germline): KGHDR, SFDVKD. The CDR3 has 16 residues. The CDR3 nucleotides read TGTGCCACCAGTGGTTCGGGGCCTGTGGCTAACTATGGCTACACCTTC. It translates to CATSGSGPVANYGYTF.

The V and J genes are TRBV3-1 (or the pseudogene TRBV3-2) and TRBJ1-4, with D tentatively TRBD1 (5 bases). The CDR3 has 15 residues. V lost 3 bases to trimming and J lost 3 bases, with 11 bases between them. The germline gives CDR1 LGHDT, CDR2 YNNKEL (reference sequence). The CDR3 DNA sequence: TGTGCCAGCAGCCACCGGGAAGGGGCTAATGAAAAACTGTTTTTT. Amino acids: CASSHREGANEKLFF.

The chain combines TRBV7-3 with TRBJ2-3, with 8 bases that match TRBD1. CDR3 size: 15 residues. V gave up 5 bases and J gave up 0 bases; unmatched junction bases: 4. Per germline, CDR1 SGHTA and CDR2 FQGTGA. CDR3 loop: CASSPRQGSTDTQYF. DNA of the CDR3: TGTGCCAGCAGCCCCCGACAGGGGAGCACAGATACGCAGTATTTT.

The CDR3, as DNA: TGTGCCAGCAGCTTAGATCCAGGGGGCAACGGAAAACTGTTTTTT. As protein: CASSLDPGGNGKLFF. This chain connects TRBV11-2 to TRBJ1-4, with TRBD1 matching over 8 bases. J gave up 10 bases and V 0 bases, and 7 bases lay outside the gene matches. Germline V gene data show CDR1 as SGHAT and CDR2 as FQNNGV. The CDR3 totals 15 residues.

The rearrangement joins TRBV28 to TRBJ2-3; 11 bases are shared with TRBD2. Unmatched junction bases numbered 6, after V lost 3 bases and J lost 7 bases. Germline CDR1 MDHEN, CDR2 SYDVKM. There are 15 residues in the CDR3. The CDR3 loop is CASSFTSGRVNTQYF. CDR3 nucleotides: TGTGCCAGCAGTTTCACTAGCGGGAGAGTAAATACGCAGTATTTT.

V is TRBV11-2 and J is TRBJ2-7; the D is unclear. The germline CDR1 and CDR2 sequences are SGHAT and FQNNGV. This CDR3 has 12 amino acids. V lost 5 bases and J 7 bases, leaving 12 bases between the germline ends. CDR3 loop: CASSPPSGEQYF. In DNA form, the CDR3 reads TGTGCCAGCAGCCCCCCCTCAGGTGAGCAGTACTTC.

This clone was counted a single time. The rearrangement uses TRBV9 and TRBJ1-1; the D is unclear. There are 14 residues in the CDR3. Germline V gene data show CDR1 as SGDLS and CDR2 as YYNGEE. V lost 3 bases, J lost 1 base, and 10 bases lay in between. The CDR3 region has the DNA TGTGCCAGCAGCGCCCTCTCCCGGAACACTGAAGCTTTCTTT. Amino acids: CASSALSRNTEAFF. The whole variable domain, remainder taken from reference TRBV9 and TRBJ1-1, is DSGVTQTPKHLITATGQRVTLRCSPRSGDLSVYWYQQSLDQGLQFLIQYYNGEERAKGNILERFSAQQFPDLHSELNLSSLELGDSALYFCASSALSRNTEAFFGQGTRLTVV.

This chain uses TRBV5-1 with TRBJ1-3; D possibly corresponds to TRBD1 (6 bases). CDR1 is SGHRS and CDR2 is YFSETQ in the germline V gene. Trimming removed 4 bases at V and 3 bases at J, with 17 bases between. The CDR3 extends over 16 amino acids. The CDR3 DNA reads as TGCGCCAGCAGCCTTGACTACCTAGGGGGTGGAAACACCATATATTTT. It yields the protein CASSLDYLGGGNTIYF.

The J gene is TRBJ2-6, the V gene TRBV27; D gene unclear. Trimming took 1 base from V and 0 from J, leaving 4 bases between them. CDR1 and CDR2 (germline): MNHEY, SMNVEV (reference sequence). This CDR3 contains 15 residues. CDR3 sequence (DNA): TGTGCCAGCAGTTTATTGGGCTCTGGGGCCAACGTCCTGACTTTC. As protein: CASSLLGSGANVLTF. Complete variable domain (other parts from reference TRBV27 and TRBJ2-6): EAQVTQNPRYLITVTGKKLTVTCSQNMNHEYMSWYRQDPGLGLRQIYYSMNVEVTDKGDVPEGYKVSRKEKRNFPLILESPSPNQTSLYFCASSLLGSGANVLTFGAGSRLTVL.

The chain combines TRBV7-8 with TRBJ1-3; D uncertain. The CDR3 loop spans 11 amino acids. Trimming cost V 1 base and J 9 bases, with 4 bases left between them. From germline, CDR1 is SGHVS and CDR2 FQNEAQ. The CDR3: CASSLGGTIYF. The CDR3 region has the DNA TGTGCCAGCAGCTTAGGAGGCACCATATATTTT.

CDR3 nucleotides: TGCGCCAGCAGCTTGGCCACGCAGAGCTCTGGGGCCAACGTCCTGACTTTC. Translated: CASSLATQSSGANVLTF. The chain carries TRBV5-1 and TRBJ2-6, with no clear D. V lost 0 bases and J 0 bases, leaving 10 bases between the germline ends. CDR1 is SGHRS and CDR2 is YFSETQ in the germline V gene. The CDR3 loop spans 17 amino acids.

The chain employs TRBV5-1 and TRBJ2-6, with a tentative D call TRBD2 (6 bases). The germline V and J ends were trimmed by 4 bases and 0 bases, with 8 bases remaining between them. The CDR3 contains 15 residues. Per the germline V gene, CDR1 is SGHRS and CDR2 is YFSETQ. This chain's CDR3 is CASSPGSSGANVLTF. The CDR3 bases are TGCGCCAGCAGCCCCGGGAGCTCTGGGGCCAACGTCCTGACTTTC.

The chain employs TRBV27 and TRBJ1-1; the D is unclear. This CDR3 is 13 amino acids long. Trimming took off 0 bases at V and 13 bases at J, with 15 bases between the two ends. The germline CDR1 and CDR2 sequences are MNHEY and SMNVEV (reference sequence). The CDR3 sequence is CASSLSGRAVVFF. DNA of the CDR3: TGTGCCAGCAGTTTATCGGGTAGGGCCGTTGTTTTCTTT.

The chain combines TRBV7-2 with TRBJ2-1; TRBD1 matches 9 bases. The CDR3 loop spans 14 amino acids. The V and J ends lost 2 bases and 9 bases, in that order; junction bases with no gene match: 5. Germline V lookup: CDR1 SGHTA, CDR2 FQGNSA. CDR3 sequence: CASSLLGTGFEQFF. CDR3 DNA sequence: TGTGCCAGCAGCTTATTAGGGACAGGGTTTGAGCAGTTCTTC.

The V gene is TRBV6-2 or TRBV6-3, the J gene TRBJ1-1; TRBD1 aligns across 7 bases. The CDR3 is 15 amino acids. Trimming at V came to 5 bases and at J to 5 bases, leaving 11 bases not matched to a gene. Germline loops: CDR1 MNHEY, CDR2 SVGEGT. CDR3 nucleotide sequence: TGTGCCAGCAGTGACCCGACAGGGAAGGGAACTGAAGCTTTCTTT. It codes for CASSDPTGKGTEAFF.

The CDR3 DNA reads as TGTGCCAGCAGTTCAAACAGGGGGGACAGAGGAGATACGCAGTATTTT. The encoded protein is CASSSNRGDRGDTQYF. This chain links TRBV11-3 with TRBJ2-3, with 8 bases aligning to TRBD1. The V gene end was trimmed by 6 bases and the J gene end by 5 bases; junction bases not matched to a gene: 13. The CDR3 is 16 residues long. CDR1 and CDR2 (germline): SGHNT, YENEEA.

The chain combines TRBV7-8 with TRBJ2-1; TRBD1 aligns across 12 bases. Germline assignment: CDR1 SGHVS and CDR2 FQNEAQ. J gave up 10 bases and V 5 bases, and 12 bases lay outside the gene matches. The CDR3 spans 16 residues. This CDR3 reads CASSPGTGGDYEEQFF. In DNA form, the CDR3 reads TGTGCCAGCAGCCCCGGGACAGGGGGCGATTATGAGGAGCAGTTCTTC.